This passage covers 5 T cell receptor beta chains from one sample sequenced in a study of Graves' ophthalmopathy and Graves' hyperthyroidism. The study amplified TCR beta CDR3 regions using RNA transcripts. Second-round multiplex PCR followed a first-round RT-PCR using HTBI primers. TCRdb called the multiplex PCR reads again in MiXCR, with one record for every CDR3 protein. Here the sample spans roughly 1.1 million distinct CDR3 sequences, roughly two fifths being singletons. The sequencing sample was made of peripheral blood or thyroid tissue (not recorded which). The source is an adult man with Graves' hyperthyroidism.

This clonotype was observed at least ten times. The chain is built from TRBV11-2 and TRBJ2-7, with 7 bases that match TRBD2. Germline V gene sequence: CDR1 SGHAT, CDR2 FQNNGV. The ends lost 3 bases at V and 3 bases at J; junction bases unmatched: 5. The CDR3 contains 14 residues. The CDR3 loop reads CASSFEGGYYEQYF. CDR3 nucleotide sequence: TGTGCCAGCAGCTTCGAGGGAGGGTACTACGAGCAGTACTTC.

The genes are TRBV27 and TRBJ2-7; D possibly corresponds to TRBD2 (5 bases). Germline-derived CDR1 and CDR2 are MNHEY and SMNVEV (reference sequence). CDR3 length: 14 residues. The V end was cut by 10 bases, the J end by 5 bases, with 21 bases between. The CDR3 DNA follows: TGTGCCACCCATCCCCCAGGAGCGGACCACGAGCAGTACTTC. Amino acids: CATHPPGADHEQYF.

The chain couples TRBV10-3 to TRBJ1-5; 9 nucleotides match TRBD1. CDR3 size: 14 residues. Losses at the gene ends were 8 bases for V and 6 bases for J; bases not matched to a gene: 8. Germline CDR1 is ENHRY and CDR2 is SYGVKD. The CDR3 sequence: CAIGDDRGGQPQHF. For the CDR3, the DNA is TGTGCCATCGGAGACGACAGGGGGGGTCAGCCCCAGCATTTT.

This clonotype was recorded at least ten times. The chain uses TRBV12-3 or TRBV12-4 and TRBJ1-2; possibly TRBD1 for D (5 bases). The V gene lost 6 bases and the J gene lost 3 bases, with 11 bases spanning the gap. The CDR3 is 13 amino acids. CDR3 loop: CASRSGTYYGYTF. In DNA form, the CDR3 reads TGTGCCAGCAGGAGTGGGACGTACTATGGCTACACCTTC.

This clonotype occurred many times. The J gene is TRBJ2-2, the V gene TRBV7-2; D is undetermined. CDR1 SGHTA and CDR2 FQGNSA come from the germline V gene. This CDR3 is 16 amino acids long. Trimming took 1 base from V and 4 from J, leaving 13 bases between them. CDR3 DNA sequence: TGTGCCAGCAGCTTAGTTATAGCCAGAACCACCGGGGAGCTGTTTTTT. Translating gives CASSLVIARTTGELFF.